This is a list of T cell receptor beta chains from one sample in a study of T cell responses to AZD1222 COVID-19 vaccine. The data were produced by immunoSEQ multiplex PCR, yet TCRdb's version contains in-frame clones alone and is incomplete. The data hold about 59,000 clones, with roughly 84% observed a single time. This material consisted of peripheral blood, taken on day 0 of AZD1222 vaccination. These receptors all stem from an adult in good health. Both conserved end residues are part of each CDR3.

TRBJ2-7 | TRBV29-1 | CSVTRTGAYEQYF
TRBJ1-4 | TRBV7-9 | CASSPTGVRGEKLFF
TRBJ2-7 | TRBV9 | CASSVLGSSYEQYF
TRBJ2-1 | TRBV7-2 | CASSLATSGYNEQFF
TRBJ2-7 | TRBV30 | CAWMDAFGEQYF
TRBJ2-7 | TRBV4-1 | CASSQEITYYEQYF
TRBJ1-5 | TRBV7-6 | CASSPDEGFGQPQHF
TRBJ1-2 | TRBV6-5 | CASSYSRRKGYTF
TRBJ2-1 | TRBV5-1 | CASSKVSGGSYNEQFF
TRBJ2-1 | TRBV7-8 | CASSLGIAGGRYNEQFF
TRBJ2-7 | TRBV6-2/TRBV6-3 | CASSYRYEQYF
TRBJ2-7 | TRBV3-1/TRBV3-2 | CASSHPDLYEQYF
TRBJ2-7 | TRBV7-9 | CASSLETGFHEQYF
TRBJ2-7 | TRBV5-1 | CASSTRGLAGSYEQYF
TRBJ1-3 | TRBV4-1 | CASSRSSSGNTIYF
TRBJ1-5 | TRBV7-9 | CASGPGGTGIQPQHF
TRBJ2-7 | TRBV13 | CASSSTAYSYEQYF
TRBJ1-3 | TRBV7-2 | CASSQDWTGYGNTIYF
TRBJ2-2 | TRBV18 | CASSPLQTAAFGELFF
TRBJ2-5 | TRBV10-3 | CAISESGQGPYETQYF